The 21 T cell receptor beta chains listed next were all sequenced from one sample in a study of T cell repertoires in cytomegalovirus infection. One entry per CDR3 protein, called by TCRdb with MiXCR from the reads. The profile covers around 450,000 distinct CDR3 sequences, with around 32% appearing a single time and around 15% taken by the ten largest. Input material: PBMCs. The receptors were sampled from a human donor in good health (CMV status not recorded). Some clones in this sample may be carry-over from other donors' samples.

Only a few counts were recorded for this clonotype. The rearrangement links TRBV7-8 to TRBJ2-7; D unresolved. V was clipped by 10 bases and J by 4 bases, with 14 bases between them. This CDR3 is built from 12 residues. Per the germline V gene, CDR1 is SGHVS and CDR2 is FQNEAQ. This CDR3 reads CATSPKEYEQYF. CDR3 in DNA: TGTGCCACCTCCCCTAAGGAGTACGAGCAGTACTTC.

This clonotype was seen at least ten times. V and J are TRBV7-6 and TRBJ1-3; D unresolved. Trimming stripped 1 base from V and 3 bases from J, with 13 bases between. Germline V gene sequence: CDR1 SGHVS, CDR2 FNYEAQ. CDR3 length: 16 residues. The DNA of the CDR3 is TGTGCCAGCAGCTTAGGTAGCGTTACTGGTGGAAACACCATATATTTT. Residues: CASSLGSVTGGNTIYF.

The sample holds many counts of this clonotype. The V gene is TRBV7-2, the J gene TRBJ1-4; TRBD1 aligns across 9 bases. V shed 5 bases and J 1 base; nucleotides not matched to a gene: 2. Germline V gene data show CDR1 as SGHTA and CDR2 as FQGNSA. The CDR3 has 15 residues. The CDR3 here is CASSKGQGTNEKLFF. The CDR3 DNA is TGTGCCAGCAGCAAGGGACAGGGAACTAATGAAAAACTGTTTTTT. Using reference TRBV7-2 and TRBJ1-4 for the parts outside the CDR3, the full variable domain is GAGVSQSPSNKVTEKGKDVELRCDPISGHTALYWYRQSLGQGLEFLIYFQGNSAPDKSGLPSDRFSAERTGGSVSTLTIQRTQQEDSAVYLCASSKGQGTNEKLFFGSGTQLSVL.

The chain employs TRBV7-2 and TRBJ1-1; no definite D call. CDR3 length: 12 residues. V gave up 3 bases and J gave up 4 bases, with 6 bases separating them. Germline loops: CDR1 SGHTA, CDR2 FQGNSA. This CDR3 reads CASSFRTTEAFF. The CDR3 DNA is TGTGCCAGCAGCTTCCGGACCACTGAAGCTTTCTTT.

The sample holds many counts of this clonotype. The junction does not match germline at one end; this may be a read error. The chain joins TRBV7-7 to TRBJ2-7, with 9 bases fitting TRBD1. This CDR3 contains 13 residues. Germline V lookup: CDR1 SSHAT, CDR2 FNYEAQ (reference sequence). CDR3 in DNA: TGTGCTAGCAGCCAGGACAGGGGCGGTGAGCAGTACTTC. Translating gives CASSQDRGGEQYF.

This clonotype was recorded only once. Given a much more abundant clone one base away, this may be a read error. The CDR3 DNA sequence: TGTGACAGCAGCTTAGGGCTTACAGTTGGAAACACCATATATTTT. Amino acids: CDSSLGLTVGNTIYF. The chain recombines TRBV7-2 with TRBJ1-3; D remains unclear. Germline CDR1 SGHTA, CDR2 FQGNSA. This CDR3 comprises 15 residues.

This clonotype has a count of ten or more. V gene TRBV7-2 combines with J gene TRBJ2-3; D call uncertain. The germline CDR1 and CDR2 sequences are SGHTA and FQGNSA. This CDR3 contains 14 residues. V lost 2 bases and J lost 0, with 6 bases in between. Written as DNA, the CDR3 is TGTGCCAGCAGCTTATCCAGGAGCACAGATACGCAGTATTTT. Its protein is CASSLSRSTDTQYF.

This clonotype has more than one count but fewer than ten. The chain links TRBV4-1 to TRBJ2-6; no reliable D call. Trimming cost V 0 bases and J 0 bases, with 15 bases left between them. Per the germline V gene, CDR1 is MGHRA and CDR2 is YSYEKL. This CDR3 is built from 19 residues. The CDR3 DNA is TGCGCCAGCAGCCAAGACCCTCCAGAAACGCTCTCTGGGGCCAACGTCCTGACTTTC. This sequence encodes CASSQDPPETLSGANVLTF.

The chain combines TRBV11-2 with TRBJ2-3; perhaps TRBD1 as D (5 bases). V was cut by 0 bases and J by 9 bases, with 10 bases left in between. This CDR3 is 13 amino acids long. Germline values: CDR1 SGHAT, CDR2 FQNNGV. CDR3 residues: CASSLDQGDTQYF. For the CDR3, the DNA is TGTGCCAGCAGCTTAGACCAGGGCGACACGCAGTATTTT.

The rearrangement uses TRBV6-2 or TRBV6-3 and TRBJ2-5; a weak D match, TRBD1 (5 bases). Trimming left V 8 bases short and J 7 bases short, with 14 bases between. CDR1 MNHEY and CDR2 SVGEGT come from the germline V gene. This CDR3 spans 12 amino acids. Written as DNA, the CDR3 is TGTGCCAGCGGTGTGGGGCCGGGGACCCAGTACTTC. It codes for CASGVGPGTQYF.

This clonotype was seen many times. The rearrangement links TRBV7-2 to TRBJ2-1, with TRBD2 as a possible D gene (6 bases). CDR1 SGHTA and CDR2 FQGNSA come from the germline V gene. Trimming removed 0 bases at V and 0 bases at J, with 12 bases between. The CDR3 is made up of 17 amino acids. The DNA for the CDR3 is TGTGCCAGCAGCTTAGCTAGGACTAAGAGCTCCTACAATGAGCAGTTCTTC. Residues: CASSLARTKSSYNEQFF.

This clonotype has only a few counts. J is TRBJ2-5 and V is TRBV7-9, with TRBD2 identical over 11 bases. CDR3 length: 13 residues. V lost 7 bases to trimming and J lost 4 bases; unmatched junction nucleotides: 2. Germline loops: CDR1 SEHNR, CDR2 FQNEAQ (reference sequence). The CDR3 loop reads CASILAGGETQYF. Here the CDR3 DNA reads TGTGCCAGCATCCTAGCGGGGGGAGAGACCCAGTACTTC. The variable domain in full, completed from reference TRBV7-9 and TRBJ2-5, reads DTGVSQNPRHKITKRGQNVTFRCDPISEHNRLYWYRQTLGQGPEFLTYFQNEAQLEKSRLLSDRFSAERPKGSFSTLEIQRTEQGDSAMYLCASILAGGETQYFGPGTRLLVL.

The J gene is TRBJ2-1, the V gene TRBV7-2; tentatively, D is TRBD2 (6 bases). CDR1 SGHTA and CDR2 FQGNSA come from the germline V gene. Trimming left V 5 bases short and J 2 bases short, with 13 bases between. CDR3 length: 15 residues. CDR3 DNA: TGTGCCAGCAGCCCAAACGGGGGACCCTACAATGAGCAGTTCTTC. Protein product: CASSPNGGPYNEQFF. The whole variable domain, filled in from reference TRBV7-2 and TRBJ2-1, reads GAGVSQSPSNKVTEKGKDVELRCDPISGHTALYWYRQSLGQGLEFLIYFQGNSAPDKSGLPSDRFSAERTGGSVSTLTIQRTQQEDSAVYLCASSPNGGPYNEQFFGPGTRLTVL.

The chain couples TRBV28 to TRBJ2-1; D is possibly TRBD2 (7 bases). V was pared by 2 bases and J by 9 bases, with 17 bases between. Germline lookup yields CDR1 MDHEN and CDR2 SYDVKM. The CDR3 is 15 residues long. CDR3 region: CASSLTGEGGAEQFF. CDR3 nucleotide sequence: TGTGCCAGCAGTTTAACGGGGGAGGGGGGGGCTGAGCAGTTCTTC.

The V and J genes are TRBV24-1 and TRBJ2-3, with D tentatively TRBD2 (5 bases). V lost 2 bases and J lost 4, with 15 bases in between. This CDR3 region has 16 residues. Germline CDR1 is KGHDR and CDR2 is SFDVKD. CDR3 amino acids: CATSDWESSGADTQYF. In DNA form, the CDR3 reads TGTGCCACCAGTGATTGGGAGTCCTCGGGTGCAGATACGCAGTATTTT.

The rearrangement joins TRBV2 to TRBJ2-2; D uncertain. Germline assignment: CDR1 SNHLY and CDR2 FYNNEI. This CDR3 spans 13 amino acids. Trimming removed 5 bases at V and 5 bases at J, with 9 bases between. The CDR3 sequence: CASSLVWTGELFF. CDR3 bases: TGTGCCAGCAGTCTGGTTTGGACCGGGGAGCTGTTTTTT.

This clonotype was observed many times. This chain joins TRBV7-2 and TRBJ2-7; TRBD2 matches 10 bases. V dropped 4 bases and J dropped 0; count of bases not matched to a gene: 6. From germline, CDR1 is SGHTA and CDR2 FQGNSA. The CDR3 extends over 16 amino acids. CDR3 in amino acids: CASSSRASGSSYEQYF. The CDR3 DNA is TGTGCCAGCAGCTCACGGGCTAGCGGGAGCTCCTACGAGCAGTACTTC.

V usage is TRBV20-1 and J usage is TRBJ1-6, with a possible D match to TRBD1 (6 bases). The CDR3 covers 13 residues. The germline V gene has CDR1 DFQATT and CDR2 SNEGSKA (reference sequence). Between the trimmed V and J ends, which lost 5 bases and 10 bases, there was a span of 15 bases. The DNA for the CDR3 is TGCAGTGCTCGAGGGGGTATTTACTCACCCCTCCACTTT. Translating it yields CSARGGIYSPLHF.

The chain couples TRBV7-6 to TRBJ2-7; D is perhaps TRBD1 or TRBD2 (5 bases each). Germline loops: CDR1 SGHVS, CDR2 FNYEAQ. The CDR3 has 13 amino acids. V lost 11 bases and J 5 bases, leaving 19 bases between the germline ends. This chain's CDR3 is CALALGRFDEQYF. Written as DNA, the CDR3 is TGTGCCCTAGCCCTGGGGCGGTTCGACGAGCAGTACTTC.

This rearrangement joins TRBV7-4 to TRBJ2-5, with D possibly TRBD2 on 6 matching bases. The CDR3 spans 15 residues. The V end lost 1 base, the J end lost 3 bases, and 12 bases lay between the germline ends. Germline CDR1 and CDR2: SGHVT and SQSDAQ. The CDR3 DNA reads as TGTGCCAGCAGCTTAGTAGTCGGCGGGAAAGAGACCCAGTACTTC. It specifies CASSLVVGGKETQYF.

The V gene is TRBV6-4, the J gene TRBJ2-6; perhaps TRBD1 as D (6 bases). V was trimmed by 4 bases and J by 1 base, leaving 20 bases between them. Germline-derived CDR1 and CDR2 are MRHNA and SNTAGT. The CDR3 is made up of 19 amino acids. The CDR3 sequence is CASSGFIFPGQSGANVLTF. The CDR3 bases are TGTGCCAGCAGTGGATTCATTTTTCCTGGACAGTCTGGGGCCAACGTCCTGACTTTC.